The 7 T cell receptor beta chains presented below share a single source sample, sequenced in a study of cytomegalovirus exposure and HLA in healthy donors. The PCR made use of 60 Vbeta and 13 Jbeta primers. The repertoire was sequenced with immunoSEQ multiplex PCR; TCRdb's copy has only in-frame clones and lacks some. The table includes under 150,000 clones, roughly 85% detected once. Sequencing input: PBMCs. The receptors come from a woman in her 30s in good health and CMV-seronegative.

The chain links TRBV27 to TRBJ2-5; D perhaps matches TRBD2 (6 bases). The V end lost 6 bases, the J end lost 4 bases, and 12 bases lay between the germline ends. Germline CDR1 is MNHEY and CDR2 is SMNVEV (reference sequence). The CDR3 length is 13 residues. The CDR3 reads CASRPGVRETQYF. In nucleotides, the CDR3 is TGTGCCAGCAGGCCGGGGGTGCGAGAGACCCAGTACTTC.

In this sample, this clone turned up a few times. This sequence joins TRBV9 and TRBJ2-2; 8 positions agree with TRBD2. Germline V lookup: CDR1 SGDLS, CDR2 YYNGEE. This CDR3 comprises 17 residues. Trimming removed 4 bases from V and 6 bases from J; junction bases left unmatched: 14. CDR3 in DNA: TGTGCCAGCAGCACGTCGGGGGGGCTCTTGGGTGCCGGGGAGCTGTTTTTT. Amino acids: CASSTSGGLLGAGELFF.

This CDR3 reads CASSSRLAGLAGELFF. CDR3 bases: TGTGCCAGCTCATCCAGACTAGCGGGCCTGGCCGGGGAGCTGTTTTTT. The V call is TRBV18, the J call TRBJ2-2; TRBD2 matches 10 bases. V was clipped by 5 bases and J by 6 bases; unmatched bases: 9. Germline lookup yields CDR1 KGHSH and CDR2 LQKENI. CDR3 length: 16 residues.

This CDR3 is CASTTRTGNTEAFF. The CDR3 DNA sequence: TGTGCCAGTACCACCCGGACAGGGAACACTGAAGCTTTCTTT. The genes are TRBV19 and TRBJ1-1; 7 bases agree with TRBD1. V trimming: 7 bases; J trimming: 1 base; junction bases outside the gene matches: 6. This CDR3 contains 14 residues. Germline loops: CDR1 LNHDA, CDR2 SQIVND (reference sequence).

V gene TRBV7-8 combines with J gene TRBJ2-1; perhaps TRBD1 as D (6 bases). V was trimmed by 5 bases and J by 9 bases, leaving 29 bases between them. The germline V gene has CDR1 SGHVS and CDR2 FQNEAQ. The CDR3 has 18 amino acids. This CDR3 reads CASSPRLLDRTAPGEQFF. CDR3 bases: TGTGCCAGCAGCCCTAGATTATTGGATAGGACAGCCCCGGGTGAGCAGTTCTTC.

The J gene is TRBJ2-3, the V gene TRBV9; 7 bases agree with TRBD2. V trimming: 4 bases; J trimming: 0 bases; junction bases outside the gene matches: 17. This CDR3 has 19 residues. Germline V gene data show CDR1 as SGDLS and CDR2 as YYNGEE. The CDR3 DNA reads as TGTGCCAGCAGCTCCCCCGGTCCCCTGGGGGGGGAAAGCACAGATACGCAGTATTTT. Protein sequence: CASSSPGPLGGESTDTQYF.

The genes are TRBV30 and TRBJ2-7; D may be TRBD2 (5 bases). CDR3 size: 14 residues. Per the germline V gene, CDR1 is GTSNPN and CDR2 is SVGIG (reference sequence). Trimming shortened V by 5 bases and J by 1 base, and 15 bases separated the two germline ends. Here the CDR3 DNA reads TGTGCCTGGGGAAGGGTGCGGACTTCCTACGAGCAGTACTTC. It translates to CAWGRVRTSYEQYF.